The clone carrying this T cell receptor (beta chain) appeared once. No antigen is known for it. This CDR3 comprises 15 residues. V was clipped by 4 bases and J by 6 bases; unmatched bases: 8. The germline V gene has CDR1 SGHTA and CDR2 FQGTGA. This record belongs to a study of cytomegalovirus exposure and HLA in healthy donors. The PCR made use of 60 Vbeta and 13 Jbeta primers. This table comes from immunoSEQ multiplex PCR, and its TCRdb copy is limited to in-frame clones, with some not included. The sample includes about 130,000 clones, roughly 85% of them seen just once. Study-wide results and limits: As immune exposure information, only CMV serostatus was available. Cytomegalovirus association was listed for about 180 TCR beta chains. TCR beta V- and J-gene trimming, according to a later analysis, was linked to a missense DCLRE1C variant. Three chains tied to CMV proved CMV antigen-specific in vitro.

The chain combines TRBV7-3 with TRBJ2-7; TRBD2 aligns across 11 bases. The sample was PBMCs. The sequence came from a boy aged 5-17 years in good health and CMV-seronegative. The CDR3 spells CASSSSLLAGGEQYF. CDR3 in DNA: TGTGCCAGCAGCTCTTCCCTCCTAGCGGGAGGCGAGCAGTACTTC.